The 20 T cell receptor beta chains below all came from one sample that was sequenced in a study of T cells in Graves' hyperthyroidism and ophthalmopathy (dated by TCRdb to between 2017 and 2020). The method was multiplex PCR. Sequencing used an Illumina HiSeq 2000. Amplification of TCR beta CDR3 regions was carried out from RNA transcripts. For the first round of RT-PCR on the TCR CDR3, the HTBI primer set was used together with the Qiagen OneStep RT-PCR kit. TCRdb passed the public sequencing reads through fastp at Q25 and MiXCR, retaining productive beta sequences. Every distinct CDR3 protein forms one entry, paired with its most common genes and DNA. The sample table holds approximately 490,000 distinct CDR3 sequences, of which about 22% were seen once. Of the sample, 45% to 50% is held by the ten largest clones. Sequenced input: blood. The source of these receptors is a woman in her 70s with Graves' ophthalmopathy.

This clonotype turned up a few times. This rearrangement joins TRBV4-3 to TRBJ1-6; D may be TRBD1 (5 bases). Trimming shortened V by 4 bases and J by 5 bases, and 12 bases separated the two germline ends. CDR3 length: 15 residues. The germline CDR1 and CDR2 sequences are LGHNA and YSLEER. This CDR3 reads CASSPTDRDNSPLHF. In nucleotides, the CDR3 is TGCGCCAGCAGCCCCACAGACAGAGATAATTCACCCCTCCACTTT.

The chain uses TRBV28 and TRBJ1-4; D ambiguous. CDR1 is MDHEN, CDR2 SYDVKM, per germline. V was cut by 10 bases and J by 7 bases, with 13 bases left in between. The CDR3 runs 12 residues. The CDR3 nucleotides are TGTGCCACCCAGGAGCTGGGTGAAAAACTGTTTTTT. Encoded protein: CATQELGEKLFF.

This clonotype was detected a few times. The chain recombines TRBV19 with TRBJ2-7, with 10 bases that match TRBD2. The CDR3 contains 19 residues. J lost 2 bases, V lost 7 bases, and 20 bases had no gene match. Germline-derived CDR1 and CDR2 are LNHDA and SQIVND (reference sequence). CDR3 region: CASTRSLGGTSGATYEQYF. CDR3 coding DNA: TGTGCCAGTACCCGATCCTTGGGGGGCACTAGCGGGGCAACCTACGAGCAGTACTTC.

Remarks on this clonotype: A much bigger clone sits one base away, suggesting this may be a read error. The rearrangement uses TRBV7-2 and TRBJ2-3; D may be TRBD2 (6 bases). Germline V gene data show CDR1 as SGHTA and CDR2 as FQGNSA. Trimming removed 1 base at V and 11 bases at J, with 10 bases between. The CDR3 consists of 12 residues. The CDR3: CASSLGGRKQYF. The CDR3 bases are TGTGCCAGCAGCTTAGGGGGGAGGAAGCAGTATTTT.

The DNA of the CDR3 is TGTGCCAGCAGTTACGAGGGACGGGACCGGCTGGGCTACACCTTC. Translation: CASSYEGRDRLGYTF. The V call is TRBV6-2 or TRBV6-3, the J call TRBJ1-2, with TRBD1 as a possible D gene (5 bases). The CDR3 consists of 15 residues. Germline assignment: CDR1 MNHEY and CDR2 SVGEGT. The germline V and J ends were trimmed by 2 bases and 8 bases, with 18 bases remaining between them.

The chain combines TRBV30 with TRBJ2-3; D unclear. The CDR3 runs to 12 residues. Trimming removed 1 base from V and 5 bases from J, with 7 bases in between. Per germline, CDR1 GTSNPN and CDR2 SVGIG (reference sequence). This CDR3 is CAWSANGDTQYF. CDR3 in DNA: TGTGCCTGGAGTGCCAATGGAGATACGCAGTATTTT. Together with reference TRBV30 and TRBJ2-3, the CDR3 gives the full variable domain: SQTIHQWPATLVQPVGSPLSLECTVEGTSNPNLYWYRQAAGRGLQLLFYSVGIGQISSEVPQNLSASRPQDRQFILSSKKLLLSDSGFYLCAWSANGDTQYFGPGTRLTVL.

This clonotype has a handful of counts. Mismatch with germline at one junction end may stem from a read error. The gene calls are TRBV7-8 and TRBJ1-3, with 7 bases identical to TRBD1. CDR1 is SGHVS and CDR2 is FQNEAQ in the germline V gene. This CDR3 comprises 15 residues. The CDR3 DNA sequence: TGTGCCAGCAGCATCTCCGGGACAGCTGGAAACACCACATATTTT. This translates into CASSISGTAGNTTYF.

The chain carries TRBV9 and TRBJ2-1; perhaps TRBD1 as D (6 bases). The CDR3 sequence is 14 residues long. Trimming stripped 2 bases from V and 5 bases from J, with 11 bases between. In germline, CDR1 is SGDLS, CDR2 YYNGEE. In nucleotides, the CDR3 is TGTGCCAGCAGCGTCGGGACACTTAACAATGAGCAGTTCTTC. Encoded protein: CASSVGTLNNEQFF.

This clonotype was picked up a small number of times. The V and J genes are TRBV5-4 and TRBJ2-3, with D perhaps assigned TRBD1 or TRBD2 (5 bases each). Deletions cut 4 bases from V and 5 bases from J, with 14 bases between. This CDR3 is built from 14 residues. Germline V lookup: CDR1 SGHNT, CDR2 YYREEE (reference sequence). The CDR3 is CASSREGLQDTQYF. The CDR3 nucleotides read TGTGCCAGCAGCAGAGAGGGGTTGCAAGATACGCAGTATTTT. The entire variable domain, with the rest obtained from reference TRBV5-4 and TRBJ2-3, is as follows: ETGVTQSPTHLIKTRGQQVTLRCSSQSGHNTVSWYQQALGQGPQFIFQYYREEENGRGNFPPRFSGLQFPNYSSELNVNALELDDSALYLCASSREGLQDTQYFGPGTRLTVL.

This rearrangement joins TRBV15 to TRBJ2-5; perhaps D is TRBD1 or TRBD2 (5 bases each). Between the trimmed V and J ends, which lost 3 bases and 5 bases, there was a span of 16 bases. The CDR3 is made up of 15 amino acids. Germline values: CDR1 LNHNV, CDR2 YYDKDF (reference sequence). CDR3 amino acids: CATSRAHLREETQYF. CDR3 bases: TGTGCCACCAGCAGGGCCCATCTCAGGGAGGAGACCCAGTACTTC.

The gene calls are TRBV5-6 and TRBJ1-5; no reliable D call. The CDR3 consists of 12 residues. V lost 3 bases and J 9 bases, leaving 10 bases between the germline ends. CDR1 is SGHDT and CDR2 is YYEEEE in the germline V gene. CDR3 sequence (DNA): TGTGCCAGCAGCTACAGCGTCGGGCCCCAGCATTTT. Protein sequence: CASSYSVGPQHF.

This sequence joins TRBV6-9 and TRBJ2-1, with 12 nucleotides matching TRBD2. The germline gives CDR1 MNHGY, CDR2 SVAAGI. The CDR3 extends over 19 amino acids. V shed 4 bases and J 8 bases; nucleotides not matched to a gene: 18. CDR3 amino acids: CASSLRTSGENHPRDEQFF. For the CDR3, the DNA is TGTGCCAGCAGTTTGAGGACTAGCGGGGAGAATCATCCTCGGGATGAGCAGTTCTTC.

The rearrangement links TRBV12-3 or TRBV12-4 to TRBJ1-4; 7 bases are a match to TRBD1. The V segment lost 2 bases and the J segment 1 base; nucleotides outside the gene matches: 1. This CDR3 region has 15 residues. The chain's CDR3 is CASSLYRGTNEKLFF. In DNA form, the CDR3 reads TGTGCCAGCAGTTTATACAGGGGAACTAATGAAAAACTGTTTTTT.

V is TRBV2 and J is TRBJ1-4; D is possibly TRBD1 (5 bases). The CDR3 contains 15 residues. V was trimmed by 8 bases and J by 0 bases, leaving 13 bases between them. Germline-derived CDR1 and CDR2 are SNHLY and FYNNEI. Here the CDR3 DNA reads TGTGCCAGCTCACGACAGCTTGCAACTAATGAAAAACTGTTTTTT. Translating it yields CASSRQLATNEKLFF.

V is TRBV19 and J is TRBJ1-1, with D uncertain. Germline assignment: CDR1 LNHDA and CDR2 SQIVND (reference sequence). With 4 bases removed from V and 1 base from J, the gap between germline ends came to 10 bases. The CDR3 consists of 14 residues. The CDR3 here is CASSRSYPNTEAFF. CDR3 bases: TGTGCCAGTAGTAGGAGCTACCCGAACACTGAAGCTTTCTTT. The full variable domain, in which reference TRBV19 and TRBJ1-1 provide the parts outside the CDR3, is DGGITQSPKYLFRKEGQNVTLSCEQNLNHDAMYWYRQDPGQGLRLIYYSQIVNDFQKGDIAEGYSVSREKKESFPLTVTSAQKNPTAFYLCASSRSYPNTEAFFGQGTRLTVV.

This clonotype has a count of ten or more. The V call is TRBV30, the J call TRBJ1-1, with 10 bases aligning to TRBD1. The V and J ends lost 4 bases and 9 bases, in that order; junction bases with no gene match: 8. Looked up from germline, CDR1 is GTSNPN and CDR2 is SVGIG (reference sequence). The CDR3 is made up of 13 amino acids. This CDR3 reads CAWTRDRGLQAFF. The CDR3 DNA is TGTGCCTGGACCCGGGACAGGGGCCTACAAGCTTTCTTT.

The chain joins TRBV20-1 to TRBJ1-2; no firm D call. The V end lost 3 bases, the J end lost 8 bases, and 13 bases lay between the germline ends. The germline V gene has CDR1 DFQATT and CDR2 SNEGSKA (reference sequence). The CDR3 consists of 12 residues. This CDR3 is CSASPGKKGYTF. In DNA, the CDR3 is TGCAGTGCTAGTCCGGGGAAAAAAGGCTACACCTTC.

This clonotype was seen ten or more times. The chain combines TRBV10-3 with TRBJ1-1; D ambiguous. There are 12 residues in the CDR3. Looked up from germline, CDR1 is ENHRY and CDR2 is SYGVKD. Trimming stripped 0 bases from V and 10 bases from J, with 9 bases between. The CDR3 coding sequence is TGTGCCATCAGTGAGTCTGGGTTTGCAGCTTTCTTT. Residues: CAISESGFAAFF.

This clonotype turned up a few times. CDR3 amino acids: CATSDARTSQADTQYF. CDR3 DNA sequence: TGTGCCACCAGTGATGCCCGGACTAGCCAGGCAGATACGCAGTATTTT. The chain is built from TRBV24-1 and TRBJ2-3, with 8 bases that match TRBD2. J was trimmed by 4 bases and V by 3 bases; bases with no gene match: 8. CDR3 length equals 16 residues. Germline V CDR1 and CDR2: KGHDR, SFDVKD.

This clonotype came up a few times. V and J are TRBV6-1 and TRBJ2-1, with TRBD2 matching 10 bases. V gave up 5 bases and J gave up 9 bases; unmatched junction bases: 13. This CDR3 has 16 amino acids. The V gene's germline CDR1 is MNHNS and CDR2 SASEGT. The CDR3 is CASSLLPAGGPSEQFF. CDR3 in DNA: TGTGCCAGCAGTCTATTACCAGCGGGAGGGCCGAGTGAGCAGTTCTTC.